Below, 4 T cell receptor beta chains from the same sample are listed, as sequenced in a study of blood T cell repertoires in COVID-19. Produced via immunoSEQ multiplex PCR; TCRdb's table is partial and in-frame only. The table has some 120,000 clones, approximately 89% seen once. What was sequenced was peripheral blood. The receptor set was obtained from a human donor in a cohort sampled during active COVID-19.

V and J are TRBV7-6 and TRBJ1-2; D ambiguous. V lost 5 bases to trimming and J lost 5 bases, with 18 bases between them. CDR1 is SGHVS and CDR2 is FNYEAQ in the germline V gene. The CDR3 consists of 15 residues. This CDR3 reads CASSPGGVILYGYTF. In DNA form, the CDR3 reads TGTGCCAGCAGCCCCGGTGGAGTCATACTGTATGGCTACACCTTC.

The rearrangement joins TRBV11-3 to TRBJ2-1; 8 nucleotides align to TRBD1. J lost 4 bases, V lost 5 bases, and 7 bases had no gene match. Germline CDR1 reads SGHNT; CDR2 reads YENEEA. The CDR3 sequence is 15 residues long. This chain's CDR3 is CASSPGTGPYNEQFF. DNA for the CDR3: TGTGCCAGCAGCCCCGGGACAGGCCCATACAATGAGCAGTTCTTC.

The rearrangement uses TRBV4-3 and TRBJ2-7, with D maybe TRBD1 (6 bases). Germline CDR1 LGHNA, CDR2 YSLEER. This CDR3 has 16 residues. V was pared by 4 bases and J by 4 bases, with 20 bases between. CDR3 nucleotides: TGCGCCAGCAGCCGAGGAGGTGGGGGCCTAATTTACGAGCAGTACTTC. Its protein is CASSRGGGGLIYEQYF.

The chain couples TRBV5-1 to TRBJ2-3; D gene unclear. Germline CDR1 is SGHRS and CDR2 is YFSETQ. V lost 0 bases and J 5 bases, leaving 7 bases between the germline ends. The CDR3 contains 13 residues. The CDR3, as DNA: TGCGCCAGCAGCTTGGTCGCCAGAGATACGCAGTATTTT. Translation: CASSLVARDTQYF.